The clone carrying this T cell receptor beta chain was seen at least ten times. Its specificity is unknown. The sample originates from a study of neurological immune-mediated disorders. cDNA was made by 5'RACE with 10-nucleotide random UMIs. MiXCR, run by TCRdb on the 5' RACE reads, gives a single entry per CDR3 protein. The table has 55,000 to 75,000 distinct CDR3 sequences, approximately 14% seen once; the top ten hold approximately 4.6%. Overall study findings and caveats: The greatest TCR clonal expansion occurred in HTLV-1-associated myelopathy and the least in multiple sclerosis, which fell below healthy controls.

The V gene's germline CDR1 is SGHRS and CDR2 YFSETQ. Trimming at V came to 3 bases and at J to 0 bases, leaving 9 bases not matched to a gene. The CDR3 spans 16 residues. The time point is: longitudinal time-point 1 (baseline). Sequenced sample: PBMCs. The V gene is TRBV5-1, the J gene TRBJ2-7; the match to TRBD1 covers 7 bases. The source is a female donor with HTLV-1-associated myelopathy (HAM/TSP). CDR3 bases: TGCGCCAGCAGCTCCGAACCGACAGGGAGCTCCTACGAGCAGTACTTC. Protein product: CASSSEPTGSSYEQYF. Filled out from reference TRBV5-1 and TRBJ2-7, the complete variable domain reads KAGVTQTPRYLIKTRGQQVTLSCSPISGHRSVSWYQQTPGQGLQFLFEYFSETQRNKGNFPGRFSGRQFSNSRSEMNVSTLELGDSALYLCASSSEPTGSSYEQYFGPGTRLTVT.